Presented here are 10 T cell receptor beta chains from one specimen sequenced in a study of blood T cell repertoires in COVID-19. The protocol was immunoSEQ multiplex PCR, while the TCRdb copy is restricted to in-frame clones and leaves out a portion. The sample has around 280,000 clones, roughly nine tenths seen once; the top ten hold roughly 2.2%. Input material: peripheral blood. All receptors derive from a woman aged 45-65 years who had recovered from COVID-19.

This rearrangement joins TRBV4-2 to TRBJ2-5; tentatively, D is TRBD2 (6 bases). V was cut by 2 bases and J by 9 bases, with 16 bases left in between. The CDR3 contains 14 residues. Germline V gene lookup returns CDR1 LGHNA and CDR2 YNFKEQ. The CDR3 is CASSQNTGGWSQYF. CDR3 nucleotides: TGTGCCAGCAGCCAAAATACCGGAGGGTGGTCCCAGTACTTC.

V usage is TRBV25-1 and J usage is TRBJ2-5; D perhaps matches TRBD1 (5 bases). This CDR3 is built from 12 residues. V was cut by 5 bases and J by 6 bases, with 10 bases left in between. Germline V lookup: CDR1 MGHDK, CDR2 SYGVNS. The CDR3 nucleotides read TGTGCCAGCAGTTCCGACAGACAGACCCAGTACTTC. It yields the protein CASSSDRQTQYF.

This rearrangement joins TRBV10-3 to TRBJ1-1; unclear D gene. CDR1 is ENHRY and CDR2 is SYGVKD in the germline V gene. CDR3 length: 11 amino acids. The ends were cut back, 7 bases at V and 5 bases at J, with 8 bases in the middle. The CDR3 sequence is CAITGSTEAFF. The CDR3 DNA follows: TGTGCCATCACCGGGAGTACTGAAGCTTTCTTT.

The chain carries TRBV19 and TRBJ2-7; D is unclear. The V end lost 3 bases, the J end lost 4 bases, and 13 bases lay between the germline ends. The length of the CDR3 is 14 residues. CDR1 and CDR2 (germline): LNHDA, SQIVND (reference sequence). The CDR3: CASSIGMGRYEQYF. The DNA for the CDR3 is TGTGCCAGTAGTATTGGTATGGGCAGATACGAGCAGTACTTC.

The chain links TRBV9 to TRBJ2-1; D not resolved. V dropped 0 bases and J dropped 4 bases, with 8 bases sitting between them. From germline, CDR1 is SGDLS and CDR2 YYNGEE. CDR3 length equals 14 residues. The CDR3 reads CASSVEPHYNEQFF. CDR3 sequence (DNA): TGTGCCAGCAGCGTAGAGCCCCATTACAATGAGCAGTTCTTC.

The chain links TRBV11-1 to TRBJ2-3; the D is unclear. From germline, CDR1 is SGHAT and CDR2 FQDESV (reference sequence). V lost 1 base and J lost 1, with 9 bases in between. This CDR3 comprises 15 residues. This CDR3 is CASSLGWQGTDTQYF. The CDR3 coding sequence is TGTGCCAGCAGCTTAGGATGGCAGGGCACAGATACGCAGTATTTT.

The rearrangement joins TRBV2 to TRBJ2-2; D unresolved. The CDR3 is 14 amino acids. Trimming took 6 bases from V and 0 from J, leaving 8 bases between them. Germline-derived CDR1 and CDR2 are SNHLY and FYNNEI. As DNA, the CDR3 is TGTGCCAGCAGACAGTTCTCGAACACCGGGGAGCTGTTTTTT. It translates to CASRQFSNTGELFF.

The gene calls are TRBV28 and TRBJ1-2, with 8 bases matching TRBD1. CDR1 is MDHEN and CDR2 is SYDVKM in the germline V gene. V was pared by 8 bases and J by 7 bases, with 12 bases of the junction left unmatched. The CDR3 has 14 amino acids. In DNA form, the CDR3 reads TGTGCCAGCCTACTTAGGACAGGGCGTGGTGGCTACACCTTC. It codes for CASLLRTGRGGYTF.

V usage is TRBV5-1 and J usage is TRBJ2-3, with D possibly being TRBD1 (6 bases). The V and J ends lost 0 bases and 2 bases respectively, with 7 bases between them. Germline values: CDR1 SGHRS, CDR2 YFSETQ. The CDR3 sequence is 14 residues long. CDR3 loop: CASSLDRATDTQYF. CDR3 nucleotide sequence: TGCGCCAGCAGCTTGGACAGGGCCACAGATACGCAGTATTTT.

The chain couples TRBV3-1 (or the pseudogene TRBV3-2) to TRBJ2-7; TRBD2 aligns across 11 bases. With 4 bases clipped from V and 4 bases from J, the junction kept 9 bases outside the gene matches. There are 16 residues in the CDR3. Per germline, CDR1 LGHDT and CDR2 YNNKEL (reference sequence). The CDR3 DNA is TGTGCCAGCAGCCTCTGGACTAGCGGGTATATTTACGAGCAGTACTTC. It specifies CASSLWTSGYIYEQYF.